This T cell receptor beta chain stems from a study of cytomegalovirus exposure and HLA in healthy donors. Study-wide findings and caveats: Cytomegalovirus association was assigned to more than 150 TCR beta chains. Trimming of TCR beta V- and J-genes showed a link, identified in a later analysis, to a missense DCLRE1C variant. A later analysis associated about 18,000 TCR beta sequences with HLA alleles at a 0.05 false discovery rate.

The V end was cut by 9 bases, the J end by 6 bases, with 15 bases between. Per germline, CDR1 SNHLY and CDR2 FYNNEI. The CDR3 loop spans 13 amino acids. Primers included in the PCR were 60 Vbeta and 13 Jbeta primers. The table came from immunoSEQ multiplex PCR; TCRdb's copy has only in-frame clones and leaves some out. This sample has fewer than 120,000 clones, with approximately 86% found just once. Remarks on this clone: Its antigen remains unidentified.

Sequenced: PBMCs. The chain is built from TRBV2 and TRBJ2-1, with D tentatively TRBD2 (5 bases). The receptor was isolated from a middle-aged man in good health and CMV-seronegative. The CDR3 region is CASQFLLANEQFF. DNA for the CDR3: TGTGCCAGTCAGTTCTTGCTAGCCAATGAGCAGTTCTTC.